The 16 T cell receptor beta chains below all came from one sample that was sequenced in a study of response to subunit inactivated influenza vaccine. TCRdb reanalysed the RT-PCR reads using MiXCR and keeps one entry per CDR3 protein. The sample carries 500,000 to 750,000 distinct CDR3 sequences, around 15% recorded once. The sequences come from PBMCs from blood, collected 11 to 12 days after vaccination. All receptors come from a middle-aged man who received an inactivated influenza vaccine.

V usage is TRBV6-2 or TRBV6-3 and J usage is TRBJ2-7; maybe TRBD2 (7 bases). Looked up from germline, CDR1 is MNHEY and CDR2 is SVGEGT. Trimming took 6 bases from V and 5 from J, leaving 17 bases between them. The CDR3 is 14 residues long. The CDR3 region has the DNA TGTGCCAGCAGGAGGGCGGGGGCGATCAACGAGCAGTACTTC. It specifies CASRRAGAINEQYF.

The chain has TRBV7-8 and TRBJ2-5, with D possibly matching TRBD2 (6 bases). Per the germline V gene, CDR1 is SGHVS and CDR2 is FQNEAQ. The CDR3 totals 16 residues. V gave up 2 bases and J gave up 5 bases, with 18 bases separating them. The CDR3 loop reads CASSLFGSGGRETQYF. In DNA, the CDR3 is TGTGCCAGCAGCTTATTTGGTAGCGGCGGTCGGGAGACCCAGTACTTC.

The V call is TRBV20-1, the J call TRBJ1-1; D unclear. Germline CDR1 and CDR2: DFQATT and SNEGSKA (reference sequence). The CDR3 has 15 amino acids. V shed 0 bases and J shed 0 bases, with 11 bases lying between them. CDR3 loop: CSARDPARMNTEAFF. CDR3 nucleotides: TGCAGTGCTAGAGACCCCGCCAGAATGAACACTGAAGCTTTCTTT.

This chain links TRBV7-2 with TRBJ2-3, with TRBD1 matching over 9 bases. The CDR3 totals 12 residues. The germline CDR1 and CDR2 sequences are SGHTA and FQGNSA. J was trimmed by 14 bases and V by 6 bases; bases with no gene match: 9. In nucleotides, the CDR3 is TGTGCCAGCAGAGCAACAGGGGGCCAGGGGTATTTT. Translating it yields CASRATGGQGYF.

A few counts support this clonotype. CDR3 sequence: CASSLGIRQPQHF. The CDR3 region has the DNA TGTGCCAGCAGTTTAGGGATACGGCAGCCCCAGCATTTT. The chain combines TRBV12-3 or TRBV12-4 with TRBJ1-5, with no clear D. Trimming shortened V by 1 base and J by 7 bases, and 8 bases separated the two germline ends. The CDR3 runs to 13 residues.

This chain joins TRBV5-6 and TRBJ2-7; 8 nucleotides match TRBD1. The CDR3 is 15 amino acids. CDR1 and CDR2 from the germline V gene are SGHDT and YYEEEE. Unmatched junction bases numbered 6, after V lost 4 bases and J lost 0 bases. The CDR3 DNA follows: TGTGCCAGCAGCAGGAGGACAGGGTTCTCCTACGAGCAGTACTTC. It encodes CASSRRTGFSYEQYF.

Here the CDR3 DNA reads TGTGCCAGCAGTTACCCGGACAGGGCCATAGCCAAAAACATTCAGTACTTC. Protein product: CASSYPDRAIAKNIQYF. V usage is TRBV6-2 or TRBV6-3 and J usage is TRBJ2-4; 8 bases align to TRBD1. Germline values: CDR1 MNHEY, CDR2 SVGEGT. The CDR3 runs to 17 residues. Germline trimming cut 2 bases from V and 0 bases from J; bases unmatched to any gene: 6.

The genes are TRBV10-3 and TRBJ2-7; 9 bases map to TRBD2. The CDR3 loop spans 14 amino acids. Trimming cost V 6 bases and J 0 bases; bases outside gene matches: 3. Germline V gene lookup returns CDR1 ENHRY and CDR2 SYGVKD. This CDR3 reads CAISSSGTSYEQYF. The DNA of the CDR3 is TGTGCCATCAGCTCTAGCGGGACCTCCTACGAGCAGTACTTC.

The chain uses TRBV4-2 and TRBJ1-4; 8 bases line up with TRBD1. V gave up 6 bases and J gave up 8 bases; unmatched junction bases: 14. CDR1 is LGHNA and CDR2 is YNFKEQ in the germline V gene. CDR3 size: 16 residues. This CDR3 reads CASSARSGGEGEKLFF. CDR3 sequence (DNA): TGTGCCAGCAGTGCAAGATCAGGGGGCGAAGGGGAAAAACTGTTTTTT.

V gene TRBV10-3 combines with J gene TRBJ1-5, with D possibly being TRBD1 (5 bases). Germline CDR1 reads ENHRY; CDR2 reads SYGVKD. The CDR3 has 14 amino acids. Trimming stripped 3 bases from V and 4 bases from J, with 10 bases between. Here the CDR3 DNA reads TGTGCCATCAGTGATGGGCAGGGTAATCAGCCCCAGCATTTT. This translates into CAISDGQGNQPQHF.

This clonotype was picked up many times. This chain links TRBV12-3 or TRBV12-4 with TRBJ1-1; possible D gene TRBD1, 5 bases. This CDR3 has 15 residues. Trimming shortened V by 7 bases and J by 3 bases, and 18 bases separated the two germline ends. CDR3 amino acids: CASTRPAGRHTEAFF. For the CDR3, the DNA is TGTGCCAGCACCCGCCCTGCAGGGCGGCACACTGAAGCTTTCTTT.

The chain carries TRBV7-2 and TRBJ2-1; weak D call: TRBD2 (6 bases). The CDR3 sequence is 15 residues long. Deletions cut 5 bases from V and 4 bases from J, with 15 bases between. Germline CDR1 and CDR2: SGHTA and FQGNSA. The CDR3 region has the DNA TGTGCCAGCAGCAAAGGAGCGGGTTATTACAATGAGCAGTTCTTC. Protein sequence: CASSKGAGYYNEQFF. Looking up the rest from reference TRBV7-2 and TRBJ2-1 gives the full variable domain: GAGVSQSPSNKVTEKGKDVELRCDPISGHTALYWYRQSLGQGLEFLIYFQGNSAPDKSGLPSDRFSAERTGGSVSTLTIQRTQQEDSAVYLCASSKGAGYYNEQFFGPGTRLTVL.

The sample holds a few counts of this clonotype. The genes are TRBV3-1 and TRBJ1-6; 10 bases match TRBD1. Germline V CDR1 and CDR2: LGHDT, YNNKEL (reference sequence). This CDR3 is built from 15 residues. The J segment lost 4 bases and the V segment lost 6 bases, leaving 3 bases of the junction unmatched. The DNA for the CDR3 is TGTGCCAGCAGACCGGGACAGGGGTATAATTCACCCCTCCACTTT. This codes for CASRPGQGYNSPLHF.

Here the CDR3 reads CASSPRGWNEQFF. The DNA for the CDR3 is TGTGCCAGCAGTCCCCGGGGGTGGAATGAGCAGTTCTTC. The rearrangement uses TRBV9 and TRBJ2-1, with D possibly being TRBD2 (6 bases). The V gene's germline CDR1 is SGDLS and CDR2 YYNGEE. The CDR3 has 13 amino acids. Trimming shortened V by 5 bases and J by 7 bases, and 13 bases separated the two germline ends. Combining the CDR3 with reference TRBV9 and TRBJ2-1 gives the whole variable domain DSGVTQTPKHLITATGQRVTLRCSPRSGDLSVYWYQQSLDQGLQFLIQYYNGEERAKGNILERFSAQQFPDLHSELNLSSLELGDSALYFCASSPRGWNEQFFGPGTRLTVL.

The chain couples TRBV30 to TRBJ2-2; maybe TRBD2 (5 bases). CDR1 GTSNPN and CDR2 SVGIG come from the germline V gene (reference sequence). The CDR3 covers 15 residues. V was trimmed by 0 bases and J by 6 bases, leaving 14 bases between them. CDR3 amino acids: CAWSVTGNGAGELFF. Here the CDR3 DNA reads TGTGCCTGGAGTGTAACCGGGAATGGCGCCGGGGAGCTGTTTTTT. Full variable domain (missing parts from reference TRBV30 and TRBJ2-2): SQTIHQWPATLVQPVGSPLSLECTVEGTSNPNLYWYRQAAGRGLQLLFYSVGIGQISSEVPQNLSASRPQDRQFILSSKKLLLSDSGFYLCAWSVTGNGAGELFFGEGSRLTVL.

This clonotype has more than one count but fewer than ten. The J gene is TRBJ2-5, the V gene TRBV7-8, with D unresolved. V was clipped by 5 bases and J by 7 bases, with 14 bases between them. The CDR3 extends over 13 amino acids. Germline V gene sequence: CDR1 SGHVS, CDR2 FQNEAQ. CDR3 in amino acids: CASSAGGYRTQYF. CDR3 nucleotides: TGTGCCAGCAGCGCTGGCGGATATCGGACCCAGTACTTC.